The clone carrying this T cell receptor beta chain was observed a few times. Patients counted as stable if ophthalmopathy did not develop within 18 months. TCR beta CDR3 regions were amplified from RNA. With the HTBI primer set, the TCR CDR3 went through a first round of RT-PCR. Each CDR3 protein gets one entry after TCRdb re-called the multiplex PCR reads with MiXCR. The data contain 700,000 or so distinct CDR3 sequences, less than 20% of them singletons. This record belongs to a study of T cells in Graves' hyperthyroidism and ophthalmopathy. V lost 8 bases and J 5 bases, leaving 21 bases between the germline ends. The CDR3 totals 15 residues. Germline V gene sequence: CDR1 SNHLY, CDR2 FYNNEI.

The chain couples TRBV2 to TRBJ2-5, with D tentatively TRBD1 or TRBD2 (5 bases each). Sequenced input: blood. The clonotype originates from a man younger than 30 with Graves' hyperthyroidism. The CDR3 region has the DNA TGTGCCAGCGTGGCAGGGACCCTCCTAGGGGAGACCCAGTACTTC. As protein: CASVAGTLLGETQYF.